Following are 16 T cell receptor beta chains from one sample sequenced in a study of beta chain features in type 1 diabetes. Every isolated RNA sample was fully reverse transcribed, so sequencing captured expressed TCRB transcripts. TCRdb's copy holds only in-frame clones and misses some; the assay was immunoSEQ multiplex PCR. The table shows just over 450,000 clones, with around 28% occurring only once. The specimen sequenced was naive CD4+ T cells from blood. The receptors originated from a man between 18 and 35 years old in good health.

The chain is built from TRBV18 and TRBJ2-7; D may be TRBD1 or TRBD2 (5 bases each). This CDR3 is built from 15 residues. V lost 3 bases, J lost 1 base, and 13 bases lay in between. The germline gives CDR1 KGHSH, CDR2 LQKENI. Here the CDR3 DNA reads TGTGCCAGCTCACCCGAGGGACGGGGATCCTACGAGCAGTACTTC. This encodes CASSPEGRGSYEQYF.

The V gene is TRBV7-2, the J gene TRBJ2-3; no clear D. The V and J ends lost 5 bases and 0 bases respectively, with 15 bases between them. Germline assignment: CDR1 SGHTA and CDR2 FQGNSA. The CDR3 is 16 amino acids. CDR3 bases: TGTGCCAGCAGCACCCGCGGCGGCACTAGCACAGATACGCAGTATTTT. This codes for CASSTRGGTSTDTQYF.

This clone was seen a handful of times. This sequence joins TRBV7-2 and TRBJ2-3; D is perhaps TRBD2 (6 bases). The CDR3 is 13 amino acids. Germline V lookup: CDR1 SGHTA, CDR2 FQGNSA. V shed 4 bases and J shed 4 bases, with 9 bases lying between them. CDR3 nucleotide sequence: TGTGCCAGCAGCTCCCCGGGGGCAGATACGCAGTATTTT. Residues: CASSSPGADTQYF. Looking up the rest from reference TRBV7-2 and TRBJ2-3 gives the full variable domain: GAGVSQSPSNKVTEKGKDVELRCDPISGHTALYWYRQSLGQGLEFLIYFQGNSAPDKSGLPSDRFSAERTGGSVSTLTIQRTQQEDSAVYLCASSSPGADTQYFGPGTRLTVL.

The chain has TRBV30 and TRBJ2-2; 8 bases fit TRBD1. CDR1 and CDR2 from the germline V gene are GTSNPN and SVGIG (reference sequence). V shed 4 bases, J shed 3 bases, and the junction held 7 bases outside the gene matches. The CDR3 spans 15 residues. The CDR3 region has the DNA TGTGCCTGGACTGGAAGGACAGGGTACACCGGGGAGCTGTTTTTT. Residues: CAWTGRTGYTGELFF.

This clone was observed a few times. The chain carries TRBV5-6 and TRBJ2-7; D is unclear. CDR3 length: 13 residues. Germline-derived CDR1 and CDR2 are SGHDT and YYEEEE. With 0 bases removed from V and 3 bases from J, the gap between germline ends came to 7 bases. CDR3 in amino acids: CASSLGSNYEQYF. DNA for the CDR3: TGTGCCAGCAGCTTGGGCAGCAACTACGAGCAGTACTTC.

The genes are TRBV29-1 and TRBJ1-1, with D unclear. Trimming cost V 6 bases and J 4 bases, with 15 bases left between them. The CDR3 is made up of 13 amino acids. CDR1 is SQVTM and CDR2 is ANQGSEA in the germline V gene. DNA for the CDR3: TGCAGCGTGCGACTGGGCCTGACCACTGAAGCTTTCTTT. Translating gives CSVRLGLTTEAFF. Complete variable domain (other parts from reference TRBV29-1 and TRBJ1-1): SAVISQKPSRDICQRGTSLTIQCQVDSQVTMMFWYRQQPGQSLTLIATANQGSEATYESGFVIDKFPISRPNLTFSTLTVSNMSPEDSSIYLCSVRLGLTTEAFFGQGTRLTVV.

The chain is built from TRBV10-3 and TRBJ2-7, with 9 positions matching TRBD2. V lost 4 bases, J lost 4 bases, and 2 bases stayed unmatched. Germline V lookup: CDR1 ENHRY, CDR2 SYGVKD. There are 13 residues in the CDR3. The CDR3 DNA is TGTGCCATCAGTGTCCTAGCGGGGTACGAGCAGTACTTC. Protein: CAISVLAGYEQYF.

The gene calls are TRBV28 and TRBJ2-7; D is perhaps TRBD1 or TRBD2 (6 bases each). This CDR3 has 15 amino acids. Germline V gene lookup returns CDR1 MDHEN and CDR2 SYDVKM. Trimming stripped 3 bases from V and 3 bases from J, with 15 bases between. DNA of the CDR3: TGTGCCAGCAGTTTCGGCCTTGGAGGGGGCTACGAGCAGTACTTC. Its translation is CASSFGLGGGYEQYF.

The chain carries TRBV30 and TRBJ2-7; 9 bases are shared with TRBD1. J gave up 4 bases and V 4 bases, and 8 bases lay outside the gene matches. This CDR3 is built from 14 residues. The germline V gene encodes CDR1 GTSNPN and CDR2 SVGIG (reference sequence). Written as DNA, the CDR3 is TGTGCCTGGAAACTTGGGGACAGGGAGTACGAGCAGTACTTC. It is translated as CAWKLGDREYEQYF.

This clone has only a few counts. This chain uses TRBV7-9 with TRBJ2-1; weak D call: TRBD2 (6 bases). Trimming took off 6 bases at V and 8 bases at J, with 17 bases between the two ends. Looked up from germline, CDR1 is SEHNR and CDR2 is FQNEAQ (reference sequence). The CDR3 runs 14 residues. CDR3 sequence: CASSLLTSLDEQFF. CDR3 in DNA: TGTGCCAGCAGTTTATTAACTAGCCTCGATGAGCAGTTCTTC.

As for this clone: The sample has other DNA sequences that encode this CDR3 too. The V and J genes are TRBV5-1 and TRBJ2-3, with no clear D. The CDR3 has 14 amino acids. V dropped 0 bases and J dropped 0 bases, with 5 bases sitting between them. Looked up from germline, CDR1 is SGHRS and CDR2 is YFSETQ. CDR3 sequence (DNA): TGCGCCAGCAGCTTGGTGGGGAGCACAGATACGCAGTATTTT. Residues: CASSLVGSTDTQYF.

The J gene is TRBJ1-5, the V gene TRBV30, with D perhaps TRBD1 (5 bases). The V and J ends lost 7 bases and 2 bases respectively, with 6 bases between them. CDR1 is GTSNPN and CDR2 is SVGIG in the germline V gene (reference sequence). This CDR3 region has 11 residues. The CDR3 DNA reads as TGTGCCTTGGGGGGCAATCAGCCCCAGCATTTT. It is translated as CALGGNQPQHF.

The chain employs TRBV9 and TRBJ2-5; D possibly corresponds to TRBD2 (5 bases). Germline V gene lookup returns CDR1 SGDLS and CDR2 YYNGEE. There are 13 residues in the CDR3. With 7 bases removed from V and 5 bases from J, the gap between germline ends came to 15 bases. The chain's CDR3 is CASGRGPGETQYF. In DNA form, the CDR3 reads TGTGCCAGCGGGCGAGGCCCGGGGGAGACCCAGTACTTC.

The chain uses TRBV10-3 and TRBJ1-2; no reliable D call. The germline CDR1 and CDR2 sequences are ENHRY and SYGVKD. Trimming took 3 bases from V and 6 from J, leaving 5 bases between them. There are 11 residues in the CDR3. Written as DNA, the CDR3 is TGTGCCATCAGTGACCAGAATGGCTACACCTTC. It encodes CAISDQNGYTF.

This clone was detected a few times. The chain joins TRBV28 to TRBJ2-7; possible D gene TRBD2, 5 bases. V was clipped by 6 bases and J by 5 bases, with 20 bases between them. Germline CDR1 and CDR2: MDHEN and SYDVKM. The CDR3 runs to 15 residues. The CDR3 is CASSPGGFHQHEQYF. The CDR3 DNA sequence: TGTGCCAGCAGCCCAGGCGGGTTCCACCAACACGAGCAGTACTTC.

J is TRBJ1-1 and V is TRBV30, with D possibly being TRBD1 (6 bases). Germline CDR1 GTSNPN, CDR2 SVGIG (reference sequence). This CDR3 has 13 residues. Trimming removed 4 bases from V and 1 base from J, with 10 bases in between. CDR3 sequence reads: CAWMGHWNTEAFF. CDR3 bases: TGTGCCTGGATGGGACACTGGAACACTGAAGCTTTCTTT.